This TCR beta chain was captured in a study of molecular identifiers for immune sequencing clone quantification. Notes on the study in general: Clones that had above 20 RNA copies took up over 97% of effector molecules but under 1% in naive cells.

This clonotype was counted many times. Its antigen is not known. CDR1 MDHEN and CDR2 SYDVKM come from the germline V gene. Trimming took 5 bases from V and 6 from J, leaving 16 bases between them. The CDR3 contains 15 residues. TCRdb re-called the PCR reads through MiXCR, storing one row per CDR3 protein. The sample carries tens of thousands of distinct CDR3 sequences, roughly 18% recorded once. The specimen was naive CD8+ T cells from blood, with Jurkat cell RNA spiked in. Subset here: FACS-sorted CD8+CD4-CCR7+CD45RA+ naive T cells. This TCR was sampled from a human donor in good health. Some libraries in this study had Jurkat cell RNA spiked in. This rearrangement joins TRBV28 to TRBJ2-2, with D hard to call. CDR3 amino acids: CASSTQPRTAGELFF. CDR3 DNA: TGTGCCAGCAGTACCCAGCCCAGGACCGCCGGGGAGCTGTTTTTT.